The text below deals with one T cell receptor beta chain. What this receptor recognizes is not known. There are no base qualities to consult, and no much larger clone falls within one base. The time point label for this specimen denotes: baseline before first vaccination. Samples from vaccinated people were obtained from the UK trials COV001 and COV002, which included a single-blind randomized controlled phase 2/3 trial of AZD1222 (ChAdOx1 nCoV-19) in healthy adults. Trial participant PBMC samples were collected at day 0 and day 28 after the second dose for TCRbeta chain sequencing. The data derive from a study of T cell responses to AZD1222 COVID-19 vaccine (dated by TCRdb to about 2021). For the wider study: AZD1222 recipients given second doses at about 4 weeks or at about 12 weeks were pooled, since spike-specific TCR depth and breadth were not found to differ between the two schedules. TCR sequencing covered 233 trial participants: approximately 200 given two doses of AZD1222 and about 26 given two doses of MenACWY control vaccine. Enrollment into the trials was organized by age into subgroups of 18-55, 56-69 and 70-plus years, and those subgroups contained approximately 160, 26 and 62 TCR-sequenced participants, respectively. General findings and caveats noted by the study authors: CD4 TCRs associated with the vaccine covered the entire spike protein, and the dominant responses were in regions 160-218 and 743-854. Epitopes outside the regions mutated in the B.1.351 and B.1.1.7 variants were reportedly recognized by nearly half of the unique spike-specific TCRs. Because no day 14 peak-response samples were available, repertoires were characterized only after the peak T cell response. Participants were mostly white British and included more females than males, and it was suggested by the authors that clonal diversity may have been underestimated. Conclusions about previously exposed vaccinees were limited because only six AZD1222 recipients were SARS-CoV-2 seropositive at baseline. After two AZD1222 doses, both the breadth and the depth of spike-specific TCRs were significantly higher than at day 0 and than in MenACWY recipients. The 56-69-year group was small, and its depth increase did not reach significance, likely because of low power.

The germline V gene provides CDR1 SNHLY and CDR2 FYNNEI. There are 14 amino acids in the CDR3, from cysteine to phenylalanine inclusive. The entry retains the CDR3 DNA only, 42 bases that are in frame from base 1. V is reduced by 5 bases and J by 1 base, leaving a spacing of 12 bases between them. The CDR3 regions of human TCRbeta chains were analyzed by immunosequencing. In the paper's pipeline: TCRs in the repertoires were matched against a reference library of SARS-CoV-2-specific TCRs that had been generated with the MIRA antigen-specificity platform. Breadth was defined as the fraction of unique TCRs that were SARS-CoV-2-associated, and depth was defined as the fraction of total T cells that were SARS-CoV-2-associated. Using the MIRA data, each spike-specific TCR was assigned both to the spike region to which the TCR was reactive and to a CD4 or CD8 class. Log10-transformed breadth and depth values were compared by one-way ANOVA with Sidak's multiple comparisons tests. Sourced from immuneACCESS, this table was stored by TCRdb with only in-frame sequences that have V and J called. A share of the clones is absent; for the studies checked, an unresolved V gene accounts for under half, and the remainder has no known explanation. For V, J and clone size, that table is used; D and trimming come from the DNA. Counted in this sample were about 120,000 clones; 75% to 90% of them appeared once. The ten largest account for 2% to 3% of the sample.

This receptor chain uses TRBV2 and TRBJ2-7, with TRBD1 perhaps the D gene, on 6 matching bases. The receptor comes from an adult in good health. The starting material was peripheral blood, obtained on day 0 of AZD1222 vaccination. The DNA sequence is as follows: TGTGCCAGCAGTCCCAGGACAGATTCCTACGAGCAGTACTTC. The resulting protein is CASSPRTDSYEQYF.